The following is a T cell receptor beta chain sequence with its context. The data are from a study of blood T cell repertoires in COVID-19. Enrollees, about 18 to 95 years old, lived in about two dozen US areas. Participant-reported clinical history was the basis for cohort assignment. Method: immunoSEQ multiplex PCR; TCRdb's copy keeps in-frame clones and lacks some. The sample has 400,000 to 550,000 clones; nearly 90% are singletons. This receptor was obtained from a woman aged 18-35 years with acute COVID-19. Sequenced material: PBMCs or T cells enriched from blood (not recorded which).

CDR3 DNA: TGCAGCGTTCGCCTGGGACAGGGCGATGGCTACACCTTC. Translated, it gives CSVRLGQGDGYTF. The rearrangement links TRBV29-1 to TRBJ1-2, with 9 positions matching TRBD1. The CDR3 has 13 amino acids. J was trimmed by 6 bases and V by 5 bases; bases with no gene match: 7. Germline-derived CDR1 and CDR2 are SQVTM and ANQGSEA.